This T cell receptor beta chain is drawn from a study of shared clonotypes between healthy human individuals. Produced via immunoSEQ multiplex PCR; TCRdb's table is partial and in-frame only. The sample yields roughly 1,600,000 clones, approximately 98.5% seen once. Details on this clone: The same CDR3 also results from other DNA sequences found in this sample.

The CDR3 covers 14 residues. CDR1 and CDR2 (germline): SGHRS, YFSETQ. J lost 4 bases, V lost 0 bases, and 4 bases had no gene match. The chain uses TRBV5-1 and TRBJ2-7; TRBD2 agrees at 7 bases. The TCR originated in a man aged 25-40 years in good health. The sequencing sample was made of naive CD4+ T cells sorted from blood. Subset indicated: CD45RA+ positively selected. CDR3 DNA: TGCGCCAGCAGCTTGGGCGGGAGTGGGTACGAGCAGTACTTC. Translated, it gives CASSLGGSGYEQYF. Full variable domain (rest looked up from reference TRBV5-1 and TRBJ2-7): KAGVTQTPRYLIKTRGQQVTLSCSPISGHRSVSWYQQTPGQGLQFLFEYFSETQRNKGNFPGRFSGRQFSNSRSEMNVSTLELGDSALYLCASSLGGSGYEQYFGPGTRLTVT.